This T cell receptor (beta chain) was obtained from a study of type 1 and type 2 diabetes patients. Study context: Participants included type 1 and type 2 diabetes patients plus nondiabetic controls.

The V end lost 2 bases, the J end lost 9 bases, and 8 bases lay between the germline ends. From germline, CDR1 is MNHEY and CDR2 SVGAGI. The CDR3 loop spans 12 amino acids. Study-wide findings and caveats: Groups were not age- or gender-matched, which may bias interpretation.

Genomic DNA was the PCR template. The TCR beta CDR3 region was amplified using 30 forward and 13 reverse primers. TCRdb reprocessed the multiplex PCR reads with MiXCR, giving one entry per CDR3 protein. The repertoire has 280,000 or so distinct CDR3 sequences, over 45% of them found once; the top ten carry around 15%. Comment on this clonotype: No antigen is known for it.

Sequencing was performed on peripheral blood mononuclear cells (PBMCs). The TCR sequence derives from a man younger than 35 with type 2 diabetes. This chain links TRBV6-5 with TRBJ2-1; D unclear. The CDR3 coding sequence is TGTGCCAGCAGTTACACGACAACTGAGCAGTTCTTC. Translation gives CASSYTTTEQFF.